The clone carrying this T cell receptor (beta chain) has only a few counts. Antigen specificity is unknown. Germline values: CDR1 LGHNA, CDR2 YNFKEQ. The CDR3 length is 14 residues. Between the trimmed V and J ends, which lost 0 bases and 7 bases, there was a span of 12 bases. The data derive from a study of blood T cells in healthy people across ages. The study, taken as a whole, reports: What prevented conclusive comparison of naive and antigen-experienced cells was that PBMCs were unsorted.

Every donor gave around 10 milliliters of peripheral blood. With a J-beta primer mix and a sample-barcoded 5' primer, a second PCR ran roughly 6 to 11 cycles. TCRdb processed the 5' RACE reads anew with MiXCR; each CDR3 protein has one entry. The sample comprises 540,000 or so distinct CDR3 sequences, 25% to 30% of which are singletons, and approximately 18% rests with the top ten. The sample comprised blood. This clonotype was obtained from a woman in her seventies in good health. The chain couples TRBV4-2 to TRBJ1-1, with a possible D match to TRBD1 (5 bases). CDR3 nucleotide sequence: TGTGCCAGCAGCCAAGAAGTACTGGGACTTGAAGCTTTCTTT. This gives the protein CASSQEVLGLEAFF.